This T cell receptor (beta chain) was profiled in a study of T cell responses to AZD1222 COVID-19 vaccine (dated by TCRdb to about 2021). As for the study more broadly: TCR sequencing covered fewer than 250 trial participants: approximately 200 given two doses of AZD1222 and about 26 given two doses of MenACWY control vaccine. Trial participants were enrolled by age into 18-55, 56-69 and 70-plus year subgroups, with approximately 150, 30 and 60 TCR-sequenced participants respectively.

Reading the germline V gene (reference sequence) gives CDR1 LGHDT and CDR2 YNNKEL. V drops 4 bases and J drops 1 base, leaving 13 bases in between. The CDR3 has 15 amino acids, counting the end cysteine and phenylalanine. CDR3 DNA is the only sequence kept; it has 45 bases, read in frame from the first base. Broader findings and caveats from the paper: Participants were mostly white British, with more females than males. The authors suggested clonal diversity may have been underestimated. Epitopes outside the regions mutated in the B.1.351 and B.1.1.7 variants were reportedly recognized by nearly half of the unique spike-specific TCRs. The vaccine-associated CD4 TCRs covered the entire spike protein, and the dominant responses fell in regions 160-218 and 743-854. Spike-specific TCR breadth and depth rose significantly after two AZD1222 doses compared with day 0 and with MenACWY recipients. Conclusions about previously exposed vaccinees were limited because only six AZD1222 recipients were SARS-CoV-2 seropositive at baseline. In the small 56-69-year group, the increase in depth fell short of significance, most likely because of low power. Because no day 14 peak-response samples were available, the repertoires could be characterized only after the peak T cell response.

Concerning this clone: Which antigen it targets is not known. Base qualities were left out, and no much larger clone turns up one base away.

The time point label here, explained by the study, means: about 28 days (+/-7) after the second vaccine dose. This specimen's treatment or condition label, per the study, means: meningococcal conjugate vaccine given as trial control. Vaccinee samples came from UK trials COV001 and COV002, including a single-blind randomized controlled phase 2/3 trial of AZD1222 (ChAdOx1 nCoV-19) in healthy adults. For TCRbeta chain sequencing, PBMC samples from trial participants were taken at day 0 and at day 28 after the second dose. The CDR3 regions of human TCRbeta chains were analyzed by immunosequencing. The authors' pipeline ran thus. TCRs in the repertoires were matched against a reference library of SARS-CoV-2-specific TCRs that had been generated with the MIRA antigen-specificity platform. Breadth was defined as the fraction of unique TCRs that were SARS-CoV-2-associated. Depth was defined as the fraction of total T cells that were SARS-CoV-2-associated. Using the MIRA data, each spike-specific TCR was assigned both to the spike region to which the TCR was reactive and to a CD4 or CD8 class. Log10-transformed breadth and depth values were compared by one-way ANOVA with Sidak's multiple comparisons tests. Imported from immuneACCESS, the table was reduced by TCRdb to in-frame sequences with V and J called. These copies leave out some clones; in studies compared against another copy, an unresolved V gene accounts for under half, and the cause of the remainder is not known. The V and J calls and the clone size are those of that table, but D and trimming were determined from the DNA. A total of 150,000 to 200,000 clones appear in this sample, roughly 93% of them only once. Around 0.98% of the sample is taken by the ten largest.

The clonotype originates from an adult who received the MenACWY meningococcal vaccine as a control. Material: peripheral blood, obtained 28 days after the second dose of the MenACWY control vaccine. This chain is built from TRBV3-1 (or the pseudogene TRBV3-2) and TRBJ1-1; the D segment could be TRBD1, given 5 matching bases. Read as DNA, the sequence is TGTGCCAGCAGCCCCGGGGACTTAACGAACACTGAAGCTTTCTTT. Its protein is CASSPGDLTNTEAFF.